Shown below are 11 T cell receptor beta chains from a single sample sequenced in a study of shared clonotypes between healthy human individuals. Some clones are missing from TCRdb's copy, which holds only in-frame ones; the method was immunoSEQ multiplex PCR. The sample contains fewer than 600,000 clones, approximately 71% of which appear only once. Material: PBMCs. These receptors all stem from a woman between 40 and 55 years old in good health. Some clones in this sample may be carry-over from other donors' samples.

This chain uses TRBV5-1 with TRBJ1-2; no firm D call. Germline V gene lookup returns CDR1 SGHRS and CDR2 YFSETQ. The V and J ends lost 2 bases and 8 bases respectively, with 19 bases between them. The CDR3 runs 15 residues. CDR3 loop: CASSLSAGISWGYTF. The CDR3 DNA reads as TGCGCCAGCAGCTTATCTGCCGGGATTTCTTGGGGCTACACCTTC.

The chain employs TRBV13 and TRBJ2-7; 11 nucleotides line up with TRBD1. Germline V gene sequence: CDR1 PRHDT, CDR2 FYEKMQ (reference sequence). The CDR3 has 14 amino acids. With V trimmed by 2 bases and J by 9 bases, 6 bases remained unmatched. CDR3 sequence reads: CASSLLGQGAAQYF. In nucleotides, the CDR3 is TGTGCCAGCAGCTTACTCGGACAGGGGGCCGCGCAGTACTTC.

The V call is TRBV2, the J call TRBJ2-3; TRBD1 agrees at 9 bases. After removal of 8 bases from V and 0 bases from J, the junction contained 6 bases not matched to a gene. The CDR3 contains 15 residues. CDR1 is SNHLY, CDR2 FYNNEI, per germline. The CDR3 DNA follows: TGTGCCAGCCCCACAGGGGGCTCGAGCACAGATACGCAGTATTTT. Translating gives CASPTGGSSTDTQYF. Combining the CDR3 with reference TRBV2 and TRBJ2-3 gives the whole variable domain EPEVTQTPSHQVTQMGQEVILRCVPISNHLYFYWYRQILGQKVEFLVSFYNNEISEKSEIFDDQFSVERPDGSNFTLKIRSTKLEDSAMYFCASPTGGSSTDTQYFGPGTRLTVL.

The CDR3 reads CASSQDRGRNNEQFF. CDR3 DNA: TGTGCCAGCAGTCAAGACAGGGGCCGCAATAATGAGCAGTTCTTC. The chain is built from TRBV6-5 and TRBJ2-1; 8 bases agree with TRBD1. J lost 7 bases, V lost 5 bases, and 10 bases had no gene match. The germline gives CDR1 MNHEY, CDR2 SVGAGI. The CDR3 contains 15 residues.

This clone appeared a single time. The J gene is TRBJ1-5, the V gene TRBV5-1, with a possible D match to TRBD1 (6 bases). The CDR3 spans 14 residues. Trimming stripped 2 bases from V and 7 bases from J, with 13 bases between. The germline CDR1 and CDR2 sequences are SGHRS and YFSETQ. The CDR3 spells CASSFDPGDQPQHF. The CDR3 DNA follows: TGCGCCAGCAGCTTCGACCCAGGGGACCAGCCCCAGCATTTT.

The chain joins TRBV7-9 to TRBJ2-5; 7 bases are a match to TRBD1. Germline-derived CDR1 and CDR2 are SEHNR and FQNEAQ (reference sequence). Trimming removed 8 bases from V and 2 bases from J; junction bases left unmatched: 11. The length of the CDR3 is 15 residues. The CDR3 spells CASGYSGGGQETQYF. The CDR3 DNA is TGTGCCAGCGGATATTCAGGGGGTGGGCAAGAGACCCAGTACTTC.

CDR3 bases: TGTGCCAGCAAGGGGGGACTAGCGGTCCTGGAGCAGTACTTC. Its protein is CASKGGLAVLEQYF. The V gene is TRBV6-5, the J gene TRBJ2-7; 11 bases agree with TRBD2. The CDR3 is made up of 14 amino acids. V gave up 7 bases and J gave up 7 bases; unmatched junction bases: 9. The germline CDR1 and CDR2 sequences are MNHEY and SVGAGI.

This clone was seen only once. The CDR3: CASSGRSGYSRTGELFF. CDR3 in DNA: TGTGCCAGCAGTGGCCGTAGCGGGTATTCCCGCACCGGGGAGCTGTTTTTT. V gene TRBV2 combines with J gene TRBJ2-2, with 7 bases that match TRBD2. The CDR3 is 17 amino acids. CDR1 and CDR2 (germline): SNHLY, FYNNEI. V trimming: 4 bases; J trimming: 4 bases; junction bases outside the gene matches: 12.

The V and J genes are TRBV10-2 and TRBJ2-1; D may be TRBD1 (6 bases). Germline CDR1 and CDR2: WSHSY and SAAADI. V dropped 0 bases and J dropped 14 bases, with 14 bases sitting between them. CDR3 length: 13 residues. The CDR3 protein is CASSESTGTQEFF. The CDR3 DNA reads TGCGCCAGCAGTGAGTCGACAGGTACCCAGGAGTTCTTC.

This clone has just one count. CDR3 nucleotide sequence: TGCGCCAGCAGTCTAGGAGCGTGGGACCCCGGCGATGAGCAGTTCTTC. As protein: CASSLGAWDPGDEQFF. This chain uses TRBV5-1 with TRBJ2-1, with D tentatively TRBD1 or TRBD2 (5 bases each). Trimming left V 5 bases short and J 8 bases short, with 23 bases between. Germline-derived CDR1 and CDR2 are SGHRS and YFSETQ. The CDR3 covers 16 residues.

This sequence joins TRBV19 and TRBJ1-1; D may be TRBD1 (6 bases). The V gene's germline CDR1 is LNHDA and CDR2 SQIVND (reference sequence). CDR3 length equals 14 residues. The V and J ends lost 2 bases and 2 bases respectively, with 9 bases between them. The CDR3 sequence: CASSIRGGNTEAFF. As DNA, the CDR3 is TGTGCCAGTAGTATAAGGGGGGGCAACACTGAAGCTTTCTTT.